A single TCR beta chain is shown here with its context. Its target antigen remains unknown. Base quality data are lacking; no much larger clone is found one base away. The entry originates in a study of shared clonotypes between healthy human individuals (dated by TCRdb to between 2020 and 2021). Concerning the study at large: Three men and a couple of women, aged 18 to 49 years, made up the cohort. The study deeply sequenced blood TCR repertoires of five healthy adults to estimate repertoire size and the extent of clonotype sharing between individuals. To increase sequencing depth and limit assay-specific biases, TCR repertoire library preparation and sequencing were carried out by different laboratories using diverse techniques. Each donor's leukapheresis produced roughly between about 0.8 and 10 billion PBMCs. Overall study results and their limits: Because the study included only a small number of donors, the genetic and exposure-history diversity represented was limited. Sampling was limited to blood, and TCR repertoires in tissue likely differ from TCR repertoires in blood. Based on pairwise subsampling, the degree of clonotype sharing among donors was expected to be affected by sequencing depth.

For CDR1 and CDR2, the germline V gene (reference sequence) lists LNHDA and SQIVND. Spanning cysteine to phenylalanine, the CDR3 consists of 16 amino acids. Just CDR3 DNA is preserved here, 48 bases in frame from base 1. V is clipped by 1 base and J by 1 base, and the sequence between their germline boundaries is 11 bases long. Using the deep immunoSEQ assay, multiplex PCR amplified TCR CDR3 regions from genomic DNA. Extracted genomic DNA from each cell subset was spread evenly across all wells of several immunoSEQ 96-well plates, with each plate serving as a replicate. Each replicate PCR for unsorted PBMC received around 330 ng genomic DNA, equal to 25,000 to 30,000 T cell genomes. Ten immunoSEQ deep assay plates were used to sequence unsorted PBMC genomic DNA. Purified libraries were quantified with a Qubit 3.0 fluorometer, sized on a Bioanalyzer 2100, and re-quantified with the KAPA Library Quantification kit. Every immunoSEQ 96-well plate was sequenced on a dedicated single-read 150-cycle Illumina NextSeq 550 flow cell. On the authors' methods: Because the immunoSEQ output held only junctional sequences and lacked quality scores, the filtering could not match the filtering applied to full-length reads. Sequences were annotated with PyIR, a Python wrapper for IgBLAST v1.9, using IMGT germline references to assign V/J genes and CDR3. Reads were filtered out if the reads had weak V/J assignments (E-value above 1e-6), no CDR3, stop codons, out-of-frame junctions, or ambiguous translated residues. V3J clonotypes were defined as sequences sharing the same inferred V gene, J gene, and CDR3 amino acid sequence. To compute the percentage overlap between repertoires, the number of shared unique clonotypes was divided by the size of the smaller repertoire. Three approaches were used to assess repertoire richness: RTK rarefaction, the Chao1 estimator, and Recon v2.1 estimates of unobserved clonotypes. TCRdb provides this immuneACCESS table in a form limited to in-frame rearrangements. Some clones are lacking; in checked studies, under half of them reflect an unresolved V gene, and why the rest are absent is not known. The V and J calls and clone size come from that table; D and trimming were worked out from the DNA. This sample comprises a few hundred thousand clones, around three quarters of them detected only once. The ten most abundant clones make up approximately 12% of the sample.

The donors were healthy, HIV-negative adults with no recently reported acute infections or vaccinations. All donors were Caucasian adults living in Nashville, Tennessee, USA. For unsorted samples, tens of millions of PBMCs were counted, and genomic DNA was extracted using the QIAamp DNA Blood Mini kit. After blood collection by leukapheresis, PBMCs were isolated using Ficoll-Histopaque density gradient centrifugation and then cryopreserved in the vapor phase of liquid nitrogen. The sequence was obtained from a woman in her forties in good health. Some clones in this sample may be carry-over from other donors' samples. Sequences were obtained from PBMCs. The sequence links TRBV19 to TRBJ2-1; 5 matching bases give a weak D call of TRBD1. The CDR3 is CASSIVWTPSYNEQFF. The nucleotide sequence reads TGTGCCAGTAGTATAGTTTGGACACCTTCCTACAATGAGCAGTTCTTC.